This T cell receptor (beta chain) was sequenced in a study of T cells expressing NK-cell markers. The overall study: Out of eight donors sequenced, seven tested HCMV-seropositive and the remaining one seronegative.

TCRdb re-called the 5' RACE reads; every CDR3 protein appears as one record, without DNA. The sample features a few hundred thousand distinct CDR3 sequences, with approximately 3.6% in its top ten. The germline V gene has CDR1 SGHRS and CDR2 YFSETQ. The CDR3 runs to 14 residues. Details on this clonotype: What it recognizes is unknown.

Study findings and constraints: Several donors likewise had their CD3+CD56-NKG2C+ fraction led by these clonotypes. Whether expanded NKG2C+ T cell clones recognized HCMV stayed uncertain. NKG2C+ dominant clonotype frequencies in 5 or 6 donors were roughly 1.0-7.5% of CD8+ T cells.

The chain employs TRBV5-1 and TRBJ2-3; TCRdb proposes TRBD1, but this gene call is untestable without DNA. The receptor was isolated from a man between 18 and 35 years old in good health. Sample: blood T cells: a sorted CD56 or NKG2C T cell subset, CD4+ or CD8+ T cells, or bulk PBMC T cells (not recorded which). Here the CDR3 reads CASSLQQVPDTQYF.